A selection of T cell receptor beta chains follows, all from one sample in a study of response to subunit inactivated influenza vaccine. MiXCR, run by TCRdb on the RT-PCR reads, gives a single entry per CDR3 protein. The sample shows roughly 700,000 distinct CDR3 sequences, more than 15% of them seen only once. The sequences come from PBMCs from blood, collected 11 to 12 days after vaccination. Every receptor here comes from a man in his fifties who received an inactivated influenza vaccine. Each CDR3 is given with its conserved first and last residue. D genes are given only for firm matches. Clone size is not always given. Where it is, it says once, few, many or a class for expanded clones.

D gene: -
V gene: TRBV12-3/TRBV12-4
J gene: TRBJ2-3
clone size: few
CDR3 protein: CASSLTRVTDTQYF
CDR3 DNA: TGTGCCAGCAGTCTGACGCGGGTCACAGATACGCAGTATTTT

D gene: -
V gene: TRBV5-4
J gene: TRBJ1-1
clone size: few
CDR3 protein: CASSNSFVNTEAFF
CDR3 DNA: TGTGCCAGCAGCAACAGTTTTGTGAACACTGAAGCTTTCTTT

D gene: TRBD1
V gene: TRBV7-3
J gene: TRBJ2-3
clone size: few
CDR3 protein: CASSFTGTGGAPQYF
CDR3 DNA: TGTGCCAGCAGCTTCACCGGGACAGGGGGCGCTCCGCAGTATTTT

D gene: -
V gene: TRBV4-3
J gene: TRBJ2-3
clone size: few
CDR3 protein: CASSQHGARIQWTDTQYF
CDR3 DNA: TGCGCCAGCAGCCAACACGGCGCCAGGATTCAGTGGACAGATACGCAGTATTTT

D gene: -
V gene: TRBV20-1
J gene: TRBJ2-5
clone size: -
CDR3 protein: CSASASVEFRETQYF
CDR3 DNA: TGCAGTGCTAGTGCCAGCGTGGAGTTCAGGGAGACCCAGTACTTC

D gene: -
V gene: TRBV7-2
J gene: TRBJ2-7
clone size: -
CDR3 protein: CASSLASATYEQYF
CDR3 DNA: TGTGCCAGCAGCTTAGCTAGCGCGACCTACGAGCAGTACTTC

D gene: -
V gene: TRBV10-3
J gene: TRBJ2-5
clone size: few
CDR3 protein: CAIARGVSQETQYF
CDR3 DNA: TGTGCCATCGCCAGGGGCGTCAGCCAAGAGACCCAGTACTTC

D gene: -
V gene: TRBV9
J gene: TRBJ2-3
clone size: few
CDR3 protein: CASSIAPSARTDTQYF
CDR3 DNA: TGTGCCAGCAGCATCGCCCCTAGCGCTCGCACAGATACGCAGTATTTT

D gene: -
V gene: TRBV28
J gene: TRBJ2-1
clone size: -
CDR3 protein: CASSPHDSDNEQFF
CDR3 DNA: TGTGCCAGCAGTCCACACGACTCCGACAATGAGCAGTTCTTC

D gene: TRBD1
V gene: TRBV5-1
J gene: TRBJ2-7
clone size: -
CDR3 protein: CASSPGTGGFEQYF
CDR3 DNA: TGCGCCAGCAGCCCCGGGACAGGGGGCTTCGAGCAGTACTTC

D gene: -
V gene: TRBV29-1
J gene: TRBJ1-4
clone size: many
CDR3 protein: CSVGQNEKLFF
CDR3 DNA: TGCAGCGTTGGACAGAATGAAAAACTGTTTTTT

D gene: TRBD2
V gene: TRBV11-2
J gene: TRBJ2-7
clone size: -
CDR3 protein: CASSVSTSGGYEQYF
CDR3 DNA: TGTGCCAGCAGCGTATCCACTAGCGGGGGGTACGAGCAGTACTTC

D gene: -
V gene: TRBV12-3/TRBV12-4
J gene: TRBJ2-1
clone size: few
CDR3 protein: CASSRDEQFF
CDR3 DNA: TGTGCCAGCAGTAGGGATGAGCAGTTCTTC

D gene: TRBD1
V gene: TRBV29-1
J gene: TRBJ1-1
clone size: few
CDR3 protein: CSVNRGRNTEAFF
CDR3 DNA: TGCAGCGTTAACAGGGGGCGGAACACTGAAGCTTTCTTT

D gene: TRBD1
V gene: TRBV30
J gene: TRBJ2-7
clone size: -
CDR3 protein: CAWGTGLRGSYEQYF
CDR3 DNA: TGTGCCTGGGGGACAGGATTAAGGGGCTCCTACGAGCAGTACTTC